Listed here is a single TCR beta chain. Its matching antigen is unknown. TCR beta VDJ and CDR3 profiling used genomic DNA as template. MiXCR, run by TCRdb on the reads, gives a single entry per CDR3 protein. Here the sample spans 450,000 to 550,000 distinct CDR3 sequences, 25% to 40% being singletons. The CDR3 covers 14 residues. With 6 bases removed from V and 0 bases from J, the gap between germline ends came to 13 bases. Germline V CDR1 and CDR2: DFQATT, SNEGSKA (reference sequence). This entry comes from a study of CD8+CD57+ T cells in acquired aplastic anemia. Whoever was chosen for sequencing had shown CD8+CD57+ cell expansion by flow cytometry. Study-level findings and limits: Patients versus controls showed no significant CD8+ Simpson's diversity difference.

The chain links TRBV20-1 to TRBJ2-3; D unresolved. The TCR originated in a human donor with aplastic anemia. Sequencing input: sorted CD4+, CD8+, or CD8+CD57+ T cells (not recorded which) from PBMCs. In DNA form, the CDR3 reads TGCAGTGCCCAGCTCTGGCCTAGCACAGATACGCAGTATTTT. This sequence encodes CSAQLWPSTDTQYF.